This paragraph reports one T cell receptor beta chain. Its antigen is not known. CDR1 is LNHNV and CDR2 is YYDKDF in the germline V gene (reference sequence). The CDR3 has 13 residues. This entry belongs to a study of T cell clusters in autoimmune cytopenias. TRB was amplified from 250 ng of peripheral blood genomic DNA per sample. Study-level results: Comparing secondary cytopenia with chronic lymphocytic leukemia showed no cluster-lack signature, apparently masked by lymphoma repertoire. Exclusive TRB clusters were 2.5 to 3.5-fold more numerous in healthy donors than in active autoimmune hepatitis.

TRB was amplified by touch-down multiplex PCR, primer pools A and B combined. For each CDR3 protein, TCRdb gives one entry from its re-call of the multiplex PCR reads, without DNA. This sample contains approximately 12,000 distinct CDR3 sequences. Material for sequencing was peripheral blood. This chain joins TRBV15 and TRBJ1-2. This clonotype was sampled from a human donor with an autoimmune cytopenia or autoimmune hepatitis (not recorded which). CDR3 residues: CATSRAQWYGYTF.